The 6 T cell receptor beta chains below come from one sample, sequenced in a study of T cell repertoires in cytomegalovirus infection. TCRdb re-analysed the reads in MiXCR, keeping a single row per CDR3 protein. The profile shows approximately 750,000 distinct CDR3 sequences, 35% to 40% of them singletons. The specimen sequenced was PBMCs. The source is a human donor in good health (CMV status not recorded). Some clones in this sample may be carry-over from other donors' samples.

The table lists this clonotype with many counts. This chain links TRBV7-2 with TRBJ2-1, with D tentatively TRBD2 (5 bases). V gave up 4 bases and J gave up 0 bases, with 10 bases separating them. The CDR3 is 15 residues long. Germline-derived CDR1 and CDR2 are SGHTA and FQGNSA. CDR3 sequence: CASSWTRSSYNEQFF. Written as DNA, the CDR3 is TGTGCCAGCAGCTGGACTCGGAGCTCCTACAATGAGCAGTTCTTC.

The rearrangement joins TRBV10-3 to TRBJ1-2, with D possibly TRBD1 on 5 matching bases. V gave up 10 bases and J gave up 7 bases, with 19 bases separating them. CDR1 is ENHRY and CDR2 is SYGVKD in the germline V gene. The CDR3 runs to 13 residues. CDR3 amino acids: CATNWGSQVGYTF. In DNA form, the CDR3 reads TGTGCCACGAACTGGGGGTCTCAGGTTGGCTACACCTTC.

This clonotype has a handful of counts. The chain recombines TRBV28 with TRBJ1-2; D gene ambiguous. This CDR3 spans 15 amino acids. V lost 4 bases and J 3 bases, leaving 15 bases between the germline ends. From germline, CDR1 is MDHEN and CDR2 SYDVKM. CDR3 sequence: CASSSPGEEYYGYTF. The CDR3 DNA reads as TGTGCCAGCAGTTCACCCGGAGAAGAATACTATGGCTACACCTTC.

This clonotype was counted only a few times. The CDR3 DNA sequence: TGTGCCAGCAGTGAAGGGGGATGGGTCCCTGGCTACACCTTC. Encoded protein: CASSEGGWVPGYTF. The rearrangement joins TRBV6-1 to TRBJ1-2; unclear D gene. V lost 1 base and J 7 bases, leaving 13 bases between the germline ends. Germline CDR1 reads MNHNS; CDR2 reads SASEGT. The CDR3 sequence is 14 residues long.

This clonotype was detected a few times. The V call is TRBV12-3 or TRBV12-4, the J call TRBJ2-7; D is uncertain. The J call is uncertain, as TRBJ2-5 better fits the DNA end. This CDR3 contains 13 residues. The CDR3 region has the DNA TGTGCCAGCAGTTTTTTCCCCCGTCAGACCCAGTACTTC. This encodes CASSFFPRQTQYF.

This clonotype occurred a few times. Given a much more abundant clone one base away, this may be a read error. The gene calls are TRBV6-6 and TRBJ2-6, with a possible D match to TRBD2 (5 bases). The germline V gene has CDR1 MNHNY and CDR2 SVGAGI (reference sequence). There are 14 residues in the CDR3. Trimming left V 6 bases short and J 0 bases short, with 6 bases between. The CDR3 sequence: CASRLDSGANVLTF. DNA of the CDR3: TGTGCCAGCAGACTAGACTCTGGGGCCAACGTCCTGACTTTC.